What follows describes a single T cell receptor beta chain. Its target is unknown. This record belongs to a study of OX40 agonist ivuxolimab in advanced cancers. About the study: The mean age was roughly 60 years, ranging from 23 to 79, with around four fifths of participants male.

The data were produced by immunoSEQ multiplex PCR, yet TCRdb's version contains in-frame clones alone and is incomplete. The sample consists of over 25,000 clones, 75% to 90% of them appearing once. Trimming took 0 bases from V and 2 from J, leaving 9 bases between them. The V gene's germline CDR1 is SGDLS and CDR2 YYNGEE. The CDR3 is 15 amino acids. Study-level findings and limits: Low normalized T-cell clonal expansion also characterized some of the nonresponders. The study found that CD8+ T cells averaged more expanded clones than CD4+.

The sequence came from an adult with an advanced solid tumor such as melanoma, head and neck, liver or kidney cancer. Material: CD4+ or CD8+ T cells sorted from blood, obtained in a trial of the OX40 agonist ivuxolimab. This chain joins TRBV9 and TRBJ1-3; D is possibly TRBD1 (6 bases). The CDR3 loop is CASSVVAGAGNTIYF. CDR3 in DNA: TGTGCCAGCAGCGTAGTTGCAGGGGCTGGAAACACCATATATTTT.